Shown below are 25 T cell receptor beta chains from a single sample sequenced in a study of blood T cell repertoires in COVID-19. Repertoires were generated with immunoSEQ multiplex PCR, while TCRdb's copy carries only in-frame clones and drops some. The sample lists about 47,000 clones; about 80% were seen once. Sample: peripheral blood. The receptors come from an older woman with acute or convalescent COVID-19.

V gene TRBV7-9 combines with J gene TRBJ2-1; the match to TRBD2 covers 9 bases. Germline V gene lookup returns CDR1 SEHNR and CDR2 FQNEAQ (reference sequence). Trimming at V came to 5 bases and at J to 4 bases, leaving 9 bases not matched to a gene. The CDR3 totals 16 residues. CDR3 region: CASSPSSGGQYNEQFF. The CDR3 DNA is TGTGCCAGCAGCCCATCAAGCGGGGGGCAGTACAATGAGCAGTTCTTC.

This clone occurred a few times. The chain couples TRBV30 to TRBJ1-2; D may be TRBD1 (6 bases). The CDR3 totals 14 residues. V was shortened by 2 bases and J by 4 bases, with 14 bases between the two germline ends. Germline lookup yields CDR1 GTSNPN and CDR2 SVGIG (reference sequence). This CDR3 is CAWSPQGGGYGYTF. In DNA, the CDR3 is TGTGCCTGGAGTCCCCAGGGAGGGGGCTATGGCTACACCTTC.

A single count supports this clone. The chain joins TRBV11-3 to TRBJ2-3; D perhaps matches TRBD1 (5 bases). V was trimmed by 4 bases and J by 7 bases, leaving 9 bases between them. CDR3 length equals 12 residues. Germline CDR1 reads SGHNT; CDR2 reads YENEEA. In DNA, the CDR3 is TGTGCCAGCAGCTCGCAGGGTTATACGCAGTATTTT. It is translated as CASSSQGYTQYF.

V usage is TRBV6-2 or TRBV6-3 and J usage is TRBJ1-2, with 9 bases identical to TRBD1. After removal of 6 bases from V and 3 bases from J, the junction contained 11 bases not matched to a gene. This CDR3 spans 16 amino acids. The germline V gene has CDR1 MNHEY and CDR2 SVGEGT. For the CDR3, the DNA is TGTGCCAGCAGCCCTACAACCGGGACAGGGTACTATGGCTACACCTTC. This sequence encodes CASSPTTGTGYYGYTF.

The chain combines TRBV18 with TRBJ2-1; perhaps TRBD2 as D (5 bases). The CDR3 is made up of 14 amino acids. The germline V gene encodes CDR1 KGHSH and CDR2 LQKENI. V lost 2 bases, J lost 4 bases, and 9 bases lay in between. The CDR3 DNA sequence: TGTGCCAGCTCACCAAGTGCGGGTTACAATGAGCAGTTCTTC. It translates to CASSPSAGYNEQFF.

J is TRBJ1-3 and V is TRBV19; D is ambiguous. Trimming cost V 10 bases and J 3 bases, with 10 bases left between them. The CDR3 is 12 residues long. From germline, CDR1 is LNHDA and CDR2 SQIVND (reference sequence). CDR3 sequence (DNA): TGTGCCACGAGGGCAAATGGAAACACCATATATTTT. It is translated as CATRANGNTIYF. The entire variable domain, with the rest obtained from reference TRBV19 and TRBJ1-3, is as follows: DGGITQSPKYLFRKEGQNVTLSCEQNLNHDAMYWYRQDPGQGLRLIYYSQIVNDFQKGDIAEGYSVSREKKESFPLTVTSAQKNPTAFYLCATRANGNTIYFGEGSWLTVV.

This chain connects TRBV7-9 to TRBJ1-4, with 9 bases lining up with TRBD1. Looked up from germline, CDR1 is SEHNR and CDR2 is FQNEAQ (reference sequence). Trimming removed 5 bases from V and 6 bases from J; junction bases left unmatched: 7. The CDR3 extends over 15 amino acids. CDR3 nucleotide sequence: TGTGCCAGCAGCCCGGTGGGACAGGGTTATGAAAAACTGTTTTTT. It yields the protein CASSPVGQGYEKLFF.

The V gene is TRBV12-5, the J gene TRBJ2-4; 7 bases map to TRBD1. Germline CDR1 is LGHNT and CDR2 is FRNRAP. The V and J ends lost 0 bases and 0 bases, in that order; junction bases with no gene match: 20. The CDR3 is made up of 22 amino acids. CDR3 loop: CASGLVRIDRVPPGIAKNIQYF. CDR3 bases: TGTGCTAGTGGTTTGGTACGAATCGACAGGGTTCCACCGGGCATAGCCAAAAACATTCAGTACTTC.

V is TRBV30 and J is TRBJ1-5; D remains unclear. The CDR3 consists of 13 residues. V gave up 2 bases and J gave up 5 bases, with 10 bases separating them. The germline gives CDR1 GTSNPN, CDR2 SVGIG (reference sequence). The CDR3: CAWSPSRDQPQHF. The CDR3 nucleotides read TGTGCCTGGAGTCCGTCCCGGGATCAGCCCCAGCATTTT.

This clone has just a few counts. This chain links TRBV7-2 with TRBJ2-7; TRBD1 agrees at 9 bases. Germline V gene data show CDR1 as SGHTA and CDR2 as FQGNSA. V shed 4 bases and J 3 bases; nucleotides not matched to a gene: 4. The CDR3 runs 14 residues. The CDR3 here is CASSSPTGGYEQYF. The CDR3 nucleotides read TGTGCCAGCAGCTCGCCGACAGGGGGCTACGAGCAGTACTTC. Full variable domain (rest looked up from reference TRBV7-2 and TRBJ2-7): GAGVSQSPSNKVTEKGKDVELRCDPISGHTALYWYRQSLGQGLEFLIYFQGNSAPDKSGLPSDRFSAERTGGSVSTLTIQRTQQEDSAVYLCASSSPTGGYEQYFGPGTRLTVT.

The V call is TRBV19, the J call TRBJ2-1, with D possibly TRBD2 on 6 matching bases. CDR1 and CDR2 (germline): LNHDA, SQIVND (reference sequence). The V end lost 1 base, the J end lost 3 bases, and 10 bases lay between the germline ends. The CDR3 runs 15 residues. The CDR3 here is CASSIGGADYNEQFF. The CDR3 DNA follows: TGTGCCAGTAGTATAGGCGGGGCTGACTACAATGAGCAGTTCTTC.

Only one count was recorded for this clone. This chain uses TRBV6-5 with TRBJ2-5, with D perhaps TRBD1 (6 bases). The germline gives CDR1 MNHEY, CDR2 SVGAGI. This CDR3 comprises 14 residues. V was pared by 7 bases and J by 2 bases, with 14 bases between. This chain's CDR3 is CASTGGDTQETQYF. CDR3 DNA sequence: TGTGCCAGCACGGGTGGGGACACACAAGAGACCCAGTACTTC.

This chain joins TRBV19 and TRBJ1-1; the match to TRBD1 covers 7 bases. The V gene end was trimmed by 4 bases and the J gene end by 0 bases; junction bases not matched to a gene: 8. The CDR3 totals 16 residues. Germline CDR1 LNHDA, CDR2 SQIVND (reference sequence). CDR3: CASSTIRDSLNTEAFF. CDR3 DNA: TGTGCCAGTAGTACGATCCGGGACAGCCTGAACACTGAAGCTTTCTTT.

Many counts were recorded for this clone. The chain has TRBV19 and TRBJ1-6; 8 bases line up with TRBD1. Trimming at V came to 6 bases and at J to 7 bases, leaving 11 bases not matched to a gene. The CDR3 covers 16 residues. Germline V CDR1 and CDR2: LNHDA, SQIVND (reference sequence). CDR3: CASSPVAGGVNSPLHF. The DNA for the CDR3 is TGTGCCAGTAGCCCCGTGGCAGGGGGCGTAAATTCACCCCTCCACTTT.

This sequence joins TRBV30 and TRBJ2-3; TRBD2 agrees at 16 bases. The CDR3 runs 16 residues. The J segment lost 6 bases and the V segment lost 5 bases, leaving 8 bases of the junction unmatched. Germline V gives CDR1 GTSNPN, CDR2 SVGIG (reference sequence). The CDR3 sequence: CAWAQGLAGGGDTQYF. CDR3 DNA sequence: TGTGCCTGGGCCCAGGGACTAGCGGGAGGGGGGGATACGCAGTATTTT.

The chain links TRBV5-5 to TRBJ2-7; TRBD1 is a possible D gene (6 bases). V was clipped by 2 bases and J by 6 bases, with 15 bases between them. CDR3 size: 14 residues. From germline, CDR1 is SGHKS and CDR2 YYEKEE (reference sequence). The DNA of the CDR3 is TGTGCCAGCAGCTTTTGGCAGGGGTGGGCCGAGCAGTACTTC. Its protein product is CASSFWQGWAEQYF.

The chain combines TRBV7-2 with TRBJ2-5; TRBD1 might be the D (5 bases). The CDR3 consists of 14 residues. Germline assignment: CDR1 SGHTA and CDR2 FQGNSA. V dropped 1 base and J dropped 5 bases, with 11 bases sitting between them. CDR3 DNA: TGTGCCAGCAGCTTAGTGGGCAGGGCTGAGACCCAGTACTTC. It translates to CASSLVGRAETQYF.

CDR3 DNA: TGTGCCAGCAGTATCGACAGGGACGCCGGGGAGCTGTTTTTT. Its protein product is CASSIDRDAGELFF. This chain uses TRBV2 with TRBJ2-2; TRBD1 aligns across 7 bases. Germline lookup yields CDR1 SNHLY and CDR2 FYNNEI. The CDR3 totals 14 residues. V shed 5 bases and J 6 bases; nucleotides not matched to a gene: 6. Variable domain in full (rest from reference TRBV2 and TRBJ2-2): EPEVTQTPSHQVTQMGQEVILRCVPISNHLYFYWYRQILGQKVEFLVSFYNNEISEKSEIFDDQFSVERPDGSNFTLKIRSTKLEDSAMYFCASSIDRDAGELFFGEGSRLTVL.

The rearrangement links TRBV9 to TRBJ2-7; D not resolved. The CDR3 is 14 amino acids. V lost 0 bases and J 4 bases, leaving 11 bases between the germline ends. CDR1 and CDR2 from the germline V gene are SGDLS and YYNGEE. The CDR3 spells CASSVGGEQYEQYF. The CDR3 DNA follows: TGTGCCAGCAGCGTAGGAGGTGAGCAATACGAGCAGTACTTC.

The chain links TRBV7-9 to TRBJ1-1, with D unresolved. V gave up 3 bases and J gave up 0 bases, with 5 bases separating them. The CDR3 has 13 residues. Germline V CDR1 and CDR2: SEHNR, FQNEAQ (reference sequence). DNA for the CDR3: TGTGCCAGCAGCTTTCTCGTGAACACTGAAGCTTTCTTT. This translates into CASSFLVNTEAFF. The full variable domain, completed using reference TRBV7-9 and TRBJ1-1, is DTGVSQNPRHKITKRGQNVTFRCDPISEHNRLYWYRQTLGQGPEFLTYFQNEAQLEKSRLLSDRFSAERPKGSFSTLEIQRTEQGDSAMYLCASSFLVNTEAFFGQGTRLTVV.

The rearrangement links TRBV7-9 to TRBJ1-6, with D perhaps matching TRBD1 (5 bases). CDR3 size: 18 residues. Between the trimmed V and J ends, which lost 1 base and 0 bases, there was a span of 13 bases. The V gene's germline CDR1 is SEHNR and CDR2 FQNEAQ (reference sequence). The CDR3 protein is CASSLDGGASSYNSPLHF. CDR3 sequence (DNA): TGTGCCAGCAGCTTAGACGGAGGGGCGAGCTCCTATAATTCACCCCTCCACTTT.

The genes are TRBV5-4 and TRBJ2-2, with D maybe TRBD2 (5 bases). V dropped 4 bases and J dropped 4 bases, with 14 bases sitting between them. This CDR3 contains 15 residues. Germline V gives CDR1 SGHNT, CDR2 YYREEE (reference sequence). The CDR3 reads CASSLTTGFTGELFF. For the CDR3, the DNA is TGTGCCAGCAGCCTAACTACGGGGTTCACCGGGGAGCTGTTTTTT. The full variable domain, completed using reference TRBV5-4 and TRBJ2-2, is ETGVTQSPTHLIKTRGQQVTLRCSSQSGHNTVSWYQQALGQGPQFIFQYYREEENGRGNFPPRFSGLQFPNYSSELNVNALELDDSALYLCASSLTTGFTGELFFGEGSRLTVL.

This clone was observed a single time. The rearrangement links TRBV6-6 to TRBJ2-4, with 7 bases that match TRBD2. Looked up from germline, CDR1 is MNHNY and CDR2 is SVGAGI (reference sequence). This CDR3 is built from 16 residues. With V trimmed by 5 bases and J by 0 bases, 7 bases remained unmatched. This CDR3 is CASSSGRVLAKNIQYF. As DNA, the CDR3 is TGTGCCAGCAGTAGTGGGAGGGTTCTAGCCAAAAACATTCAGTACTTC.

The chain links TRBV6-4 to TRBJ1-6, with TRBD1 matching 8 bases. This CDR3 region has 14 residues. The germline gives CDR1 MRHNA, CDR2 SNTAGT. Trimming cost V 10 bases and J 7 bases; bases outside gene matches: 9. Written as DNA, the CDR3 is TGTGCCACCGCGTCCGGACAGGGCAATTCACCCCTCCACTTT. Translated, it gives CATASGQGNSPLHF.

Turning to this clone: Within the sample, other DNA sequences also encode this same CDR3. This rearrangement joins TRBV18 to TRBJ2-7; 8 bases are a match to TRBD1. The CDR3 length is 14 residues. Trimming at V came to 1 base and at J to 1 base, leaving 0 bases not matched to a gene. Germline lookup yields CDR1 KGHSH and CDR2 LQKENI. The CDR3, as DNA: TGTGCCAGCTCACCACGGACAGGGTCCTACGAGCAGTACTTC. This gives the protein CASSPRTGSYEQYF.